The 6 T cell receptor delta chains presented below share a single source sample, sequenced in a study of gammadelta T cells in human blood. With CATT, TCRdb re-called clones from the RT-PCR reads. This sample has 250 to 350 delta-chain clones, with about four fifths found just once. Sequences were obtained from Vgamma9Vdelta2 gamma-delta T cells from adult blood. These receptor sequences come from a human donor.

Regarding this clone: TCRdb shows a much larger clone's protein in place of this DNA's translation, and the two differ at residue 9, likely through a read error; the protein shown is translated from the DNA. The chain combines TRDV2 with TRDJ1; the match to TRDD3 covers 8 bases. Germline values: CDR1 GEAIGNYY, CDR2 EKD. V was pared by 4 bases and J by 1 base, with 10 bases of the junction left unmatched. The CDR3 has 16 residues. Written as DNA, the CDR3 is TGTGCCTGTGATCCCCTACTGGGGGGTACCACCGATAAACTCATCTTT. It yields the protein CACDPLLGGTTDKLIF.

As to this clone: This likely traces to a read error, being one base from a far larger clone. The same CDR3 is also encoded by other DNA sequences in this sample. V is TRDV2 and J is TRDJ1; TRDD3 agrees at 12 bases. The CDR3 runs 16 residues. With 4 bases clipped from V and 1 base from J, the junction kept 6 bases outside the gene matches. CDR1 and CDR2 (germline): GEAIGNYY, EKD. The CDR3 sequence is CACDPLLGDTTDKLIF. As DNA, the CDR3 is TGTGCCTGTGATCCTCTACTGGGGGATACCACCGATAAACTCATCTTT.

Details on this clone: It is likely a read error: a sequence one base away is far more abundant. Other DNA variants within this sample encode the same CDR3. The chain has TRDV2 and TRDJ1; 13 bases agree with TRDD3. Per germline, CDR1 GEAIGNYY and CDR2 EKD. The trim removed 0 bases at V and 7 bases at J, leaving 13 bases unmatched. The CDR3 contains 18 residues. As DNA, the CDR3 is TGTGCCTGTGACACCGTAACGCGTACTGGGGGATACGTTGGTAAACTCATCTTT. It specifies CACDTVTRTGGYVGKLIF.

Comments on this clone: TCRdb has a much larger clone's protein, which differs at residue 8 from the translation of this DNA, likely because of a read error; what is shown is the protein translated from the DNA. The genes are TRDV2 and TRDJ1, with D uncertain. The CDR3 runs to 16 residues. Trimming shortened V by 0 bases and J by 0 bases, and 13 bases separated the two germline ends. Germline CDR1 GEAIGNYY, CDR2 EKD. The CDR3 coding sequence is TGTGCCTGTGACACCGTTGGAACAACCGACACCGATAAACTCATCTTT. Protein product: CACDTVGTTDTDKLIF.

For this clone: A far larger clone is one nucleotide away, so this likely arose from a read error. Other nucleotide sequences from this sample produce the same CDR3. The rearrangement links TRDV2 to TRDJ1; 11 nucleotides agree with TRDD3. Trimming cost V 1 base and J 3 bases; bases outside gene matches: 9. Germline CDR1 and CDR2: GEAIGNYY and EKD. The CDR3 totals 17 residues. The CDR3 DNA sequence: TGTGCCTGTGACACTGTCGATTGGGGGATACGCTCCGATAAACTCATCTTT. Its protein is CACDTVDWGIRSDKLIF.

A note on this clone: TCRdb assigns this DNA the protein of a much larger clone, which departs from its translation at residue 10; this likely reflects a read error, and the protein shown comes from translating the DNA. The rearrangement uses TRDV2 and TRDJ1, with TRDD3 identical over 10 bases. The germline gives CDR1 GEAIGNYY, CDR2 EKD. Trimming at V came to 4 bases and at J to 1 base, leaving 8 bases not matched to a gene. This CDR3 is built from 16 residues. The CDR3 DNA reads TGTGCCTGTGATCCCCTACTGGGGGATTCCACCGATAAACTCATCTTT. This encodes CACDPLLGDSTDKLIF.